The entry below gives a single T cell receptor (beta chain) sequence along with its context. This CDR3 is also generated by other DNA sequences in the sample. CDR1 is MNHEY, CDR2 SMNVEV, per germline (reference sequence). With 4 bases clipped from V and 3 bases from J, the junction kept 4 bases outside the gene matches. The CDR3 is made up of 14 amino acids. This sample was included in a study of shared clonotypes between healthy human individuals. About the study: Contributing individuals were a couple of females and three males aged 18 to 49.

Here immunoSEQ multiplex PCR was the method, and the copy in TCRdb shows in-frame clones only, minus some. The table includes about 1,800,000 clones, around 96% detected once. Naive CD8 isolation took CD45RO-negative cells positively selected for CCR7 and excluded terminally differentiated effector memory CD45RA+ cells. The donors were all Caucasian adults (living in Nashville, Tennessee). This receptor was identified in a man between 18 and 29 years old in good health. This chain links TRBV27 with TRBJ2-7; TRBD1 aligns across 9 bases. Sample: naive CD8+ T cells sorted from blood. The CDR3 spells CASSSGQGFYEQYF. The CDR3 coding sequence is TGTGCCAGCAGTTCGGGACAGGGATTCTACGAGCAGTACTTC.